The entry that follows covers one T cell receptor (beta chain) sequence. The PCR contained 60 Vbeta and 13 Jbeta primers. Using immunoSEQ multiplex PCR, the repertoire was profiled, and TCRdb retains in-frame clones only, with some absent. Seen here are roughly 130,000 clones, around two thirds observed once, and the top ten hold approximately 8%. The germline CDR1 and CDR2 sequences are MNHNS and SASEGT. Trimming shortened V by 6 bases and J by 3 bases, and 12 bases separated the two germline ends. The CDR3 length is 13 residues. This record belongs to a study of cytomegalovirus exposure and HLA in healthy donors.

The V and J genes are TRBV6-1 and TRBJ2-7; TRBD2 might be the D (6 bases). Specimen: PBMCs. The clonotype originates from a woman in her forties in good health and CMV-seropositive. The CDR3 DNA reads as TGTGCCAGCAGCTCCATCGGGGGCTACGAGCAGTACTTC. Encoded protein: CASSSIGGYEQYF.